A single sample is the source of the 22 T cell receptor beta chains below, sequenced in a study of read filtering for tumor transcriptome and immune sequencing. This library used around 400 ng RNA and molecular barcoded adaptors spanning alpha/delta and beta/gamma chains. Via MiXCR, TCRdb re-called the reads, giving one row per CDR3 protein. The sample carries roughly 90,000 distinct CDR3 sequences, more than 9% recorded once. The sample was a population of CD138-negative cells sorted from bone marrow. The receptors were sampled from a donor aged 40 or older with multiple myeloma.

Worth noting for this clonotype: Only one base separates this from a far larger clonotype, so it likely reflects a read error. The chain couples TRBV12-3 or TRBV12-4 to TRBJ2-5, with 7 positions matching TRBD1. There are 15 residues in the CDR3. CDR3 region: CVSSLLGTAQETQYF. DNA for the CDR3: TGTGTCAGCAGTTTACTAGGGACAGCCCAGGAGACCCAGTACTTC.

This clonotype was counted at least ten times. This rearrangement joins TRBV2 to TRBJ2-1; D may correspond to TRBD1 or TRBD2 (5 bases each). CDR1 and CDR2 from the germline V gene are SNHLY and FYNNEI. The CDR3 has 14 residues. The ends were cut back, 3 bases at V and 4 bases at J, with 10 bases in the middle. The CDR3 nucleotides read TGTGCCAGCAGTGAGGGACGGGGTTACAATGAGCAGTTCTTC. Its protein is CASSEGRGYNEQFF.

This clonotype was counted ten times or more. The J gene is TRBJ2-1, the V gene TRBV4-1; 7 bases agree with TRBD2. The germline CDR1 and CDR2 sequences are MGHRA and YSYEKL. Unmatched junction bases numbered 11, after V lost 0 bases and J lost 3 bases. The CDR3 has 18 residues. CDR3 residues: CASSQEGVGLAVYNEQFF. DNA for the CDR3: TGCGCCAGCAGCCAAGAAGGCGTTGGCCTAGCGGTCTACAATGAGCAGTTCTTC.

This clonotype was detected only once. A much more abundant neighbour one base away suggests this may be a read error. V and J are TRBV5-1 and TRBJ2-1; D unclear. The germline gives CDR1 SGHRS, CDR2 YFSETQ. The CDR3 spans 13 residues. The CDR3 region is CASILIGPNEQFF. In DNA form, the CDR3 reads TGCGCCAGCATCTTGATTGGTCCCAATGAGCAGTTCTTC.

This clonotype was seen repeatedly, ten times or more. J is TRBJ2-7 and V is TRBV5-1, with 7 bases that match TRBD1. Per germline, CDR1 SGHRS and CDR2 YFSETQ. V shed 2 bases, J shed 11 bases, and the junction held 10 bases outside the gene matches. This CDR3 region has 13 residues. Here the CDR3 DNA reads TGCGCCAGCAGCTTTGGACTTCGACAGGGAGAGTACTTC. Its translation is CASSFGLRQGEYF.

This clonotype was counted a few times. The CDR3 loop is CSANLIAGRVYNEQFF. For the CDR3, the DNA is TGCAGTGCAAACCTCATAGCGGGGAGGGTTTACAATGAGCAGTTCTTC. The rearrangement links TRBV20-1 to TRBJ2-1; TRBD2 matches at 8 bases. CDR1 is DFQATT, CDR2 SNEGSKA, per germline (reference sequence). The CDR3 spans 16 residues. Trimming at V came to 6 bases and at J to 4 bases, leaving 14 bases not matched to a gene.

This clonotype appeared many times. The rearrangement uses TRBV18 and TRBJ1-2; D uncertain. CDR1 and CDR2 (germline): KGHSH, LQKENI. Between the trimmed V and J ends, which lost 0 bases and 3 bases, there was a span of 5 bases. The CDR3 is 13 amino acids. The CDR3 DNA reads as TGTGCCAGCTCACCACCGGGAGACTATGGCTACACCTTC. Encoded protein: CASSPPGDYGYTF.

Notes on this clonotype: In this CDR3 the conserved last residue, phenylalanine or tryptophan, is missing, so a read error is likely. V gene TRBV20-1 combines with J gene TRBJ1-5; 7 positions agree with TRBD1. Germline V CDR1 and CDR2: DFQATT, SNEGSKA (reference sequence). CDR3 length equals 14 residues. With V trimmed by 3 bases and J by 5 bases, 7 bases remained unmatched. The CDR3 reads CSASRQGLDQPQHL. The CDR3 DNA is TGCAGTGCTAGCAGACAGGGTTTGGATCAGCCCCAGCATCTT.

This clonotype was counted at least ten times. The chain couples TRBV29-1 to TRBJ2-2; 12 nucleotides agree with TRBD1. Trimming cost V 4 bases and J 1 base; bases outside gene matches: 10. The CDR3 length is 18 residues. Germline loops: CDR1 SQVTM, CDR2 ANQGSEA. The CDR3 bases are TGCAGCGTTGGAGGGGGACAGGGGGCCACGGAGAACACCGGGGAGCTGTTTTTT. It yields the protein CSVGGGQGATENTGELFF.

This clonotype was seen a few times. V usage is TRBV29-1 and J usage is TRBJ2-5; a possible D gene is TRBD1 (5 bases). This CDR3 has 13 amino acids. Germline V gene data show CDR1 as SQVTM and CDR2 as ANQGSEA. V was trimmed by 5 bases and J by 4 bases, leaving 14 bases between them. CDR3: CSVRQGQRETQYF. As DNA, the CDR3 is TGCAGCGTTCGGCAGGGCCAGAGAGAGACCCAGTACTTC.

About this clonotype: Possible read error: a much larger clone is one base away. The chain combines TRBV12-3 or TRBV12-4 with TRBJ1-1; D is ambiguous. Trimming left V 5 bases short and J 4 bases short, with 5 bases between. CDR3 length: 11 residues. As DNA, the CDR3 is TGTGCCAGCAGTCGACCCACTGAAGCTTTCTTT. This sequence encodes CASSRPTEAFF.

With respect to this clonotype: This is likely an artifact of a read error, given a far larger clone one base away. In DNA, the CDR3 is TGTACCAGCCGTAAATTGTCAGGGTTGGGCAGTGAGCAGTTCTTC. This translates into CTSRKLSGLGSEQFF. The rearrangement joins TRBV6-2 or TRBV6-3 to TRBJ2-7; D may be TRBD1 (5 bases). The better agreement between TRBJ2-1 and the DNA end casts doubt on the J call. Germline CDR1 is MNHEY and CDR2 is SVGEGT. The CDR3 is 15 residues long.

This clonotype was recorded many times. The V and J genes are TRBV5-1 and TRBJ1-2; D is undetermined. Germline CDR1 is SGHRS and CDR2 is YFSETQ. The CDR3 spans 16 residues. V was cut by 2 bases and J by 1 base, with 15 bases left in between. The CDR3 region is CASSLTSSNYNYGYTF. The CDR3 DNA sequence: TGCGCCAGCAGCTTAACCAGCTCCAACTATAACTATGGCTACACCTTC.

This clonotype was detected only a few times. The junction does not match germline at one end; this may be a read error. CDR3 in DNA: TGTGCCAGTAGTTCCCAGGGGCTAGATCGTCGCAATGGGCAGTTCTTC. It specifies CASSSQGLDRRNGQFF. The rearrangement uses TRBV19 and TRBJ2-1; weak D call: TRBD1 (6 bases). Germline-derived CDR1 and CDR2 are LNHDA and SQIVND (reference sequence). The CDR3 runs 16 residues. Using reference TRBV19 and TRBJ2-1 for the parts outside the CDR3, the full variable domain is DGGITQSPKYLFRKEGQNVTLSCEQNLNHDAMYWYRQDPGQGLRLIYYSQIVNDFQKGDIAEGYSVSREKKESFPLTVTSAQKNPTAFYLCASSSQGLDRRNGQFFGPGTRLTVL.

The chain carries TRBV29-1 and TRBJ1-1; 7 bases fit TRBD1. CDR1 and CDR2 (germline): SQVTM, ANQGSEA. With 7 bases clipped from V and 4 bases from J, the junction kept 6 bases outside the gene matches. The CDR3 runs to 12 residues. CDR3 in DNA: TGCAGCGCCAGGGGGGAGGCCACTGAAGCTTTCTTT. This translates into CSARGEATEAFF. The whole variable domain, filled in from reference TRBV29-1 and TRBJ1-1, reads SAVISQKPSRDICQRGTSLTIQCQVDSQVTMMFWYRQQPGQSLTLIATANQGSEATYESGFVIDKFPISRPNLTFSTLTVSNMSPEDSSIYLCSARGEATEAFFGQGTRLTVV.

As to this clonotype: Compared with germline, one end of the junction differs, possibly owing to a read error. The V and J genes are TRBV5-1 and TRBJ2-5; tentative D call: TRBD2 (6 bases). The CDR3 runs to 13 residues. The germline CDR1 and CDR2 sequences are SGHRS and YFSETQ. CDR3 amino acids: CARSYGSGETQYF. The CDR3 DNA reads TGCGCCCGCAGCTACGGGAGTGGAGAGACCCAGTACTTC.

This clonotype has ten or more counts. J is TRBJ2-1 and V is TRBV7-9; D perhaps matches TRBD2 (6 bases). V lost 7 bases and J 6 bases, leaving 19 bases between the germline ends. Germline values: CDR1 SEHNR, CDR2 FQNEAQ (reference sequence). This CDR3 comprises 15 residues. The CDR3 DNA is TGTGCCAGCAACCCTTTGGGTGGCGGGGCCAATGAGCAGTTCTTC. Translated, it gives CASNPLGGGANEQFF.

The CDR3 loop is CASSAYNEMFF. Written as DNA, the CDR3 is TGTGCCAGCTCGGCGTACAATGAGATGTTCTTC. The rearrangement uses TRBV6-5 and TRBJ2-1; D is ambiguous. The CDR3 extends over 11 amino acids. In germline, CDR1 is MNHEY, CDR2 SVGAGI. V lost 8 bases to trimming and J lost 15 bases, with 17 bases between them.

This clonotype was seen repeatedly, ten times or more. J is TRBJ1-2 and V is TRBV5-6; TRBD1 is a possible D gene (5 bases). Trimming stripped 4 bases from V and 2 bases from J, with 21 bases between. CDR1 and CDR2 (germline): SGHDT, YYEEEE. CDR3 size: 17 residues. Here the CDR3 DNA reads TGTGCCAGCAGCACCCCAGGGATACGAAGGGAGAACTATGGCTACACCTTC. This sequence encodes CASSTPGIRRENYGYTF. Full variable domain (rest looked up from reference TRBV5-6 and TRBJ1-2): DAGVTQSPTHLIKTRGQQVTLRCSPKSGHDTVSWYQQALGQGPQFIFQYYEEEERQRGNFPDRFSGHQFPNYSSELNVNALLLGDSALYLCASSTPGIRRENYGYTFGSGTRLTVV.

Worth noting for this clonotype: Given the absence of the conserved phenylalanine or tryptophan at the CDR3 end, a read error is likely. The rearrangement joins TRBV20-1 to TRBJ1-4, with D possibly matching TRBD1 (5 bases). Germline assignment: CDR1 DFQATT and CDR2 SNEGSKA (reference sequence). V shed 2 bases and J shed 8 bases, with 12 bases lying between them. This CDR3 comprises 13 residues. Written as DNA, the CDR3 is TGCAGTGCTAGATTGGGACCTATCGAAAAACTGTTTTTA. Translation gives CSARLGPIEKLFL.

This clonotype was seen only a few times. The chain links TRBV12-3 or TRBV12-4 to TRBJ2-1; 9 nucleotides match TRBD2. The CDR3 length is 17 residues. Trimming took 0 bases from V and 1 from J; bases not matched to a gene: 4. The CDR3 reads CASSLAQTSGSYNEQFF. In DNA form, the CDR3 reads TGTGCCAGCAGTTTAGCGCAGACTAGCGGTTCCTACAATGAGCAGTTCTTC.

This clonotype was seen at least ten times. This sequence joins TRBV7-2 and TRBJ2-3; TRBD2 agrees at 7 bases. V trimming: 8 bases; J trimming: 6 bases; junction bases outside the gene matches: 8. The CDR3 contains 13 residues. Germline loops: CDR1 SGHTA, CDR2 FQGNSA. CDR3 DNA sequence: TGTGCCAGCGGGGGGACTAACGGGGATACGCAGTATTTT. Translation: CASGGTNGDTQYF.